This T cell receptor (beta chain) is from a study of T cell repertoires in cytomegalovirus infection. Study context: Used in the study were CMV epitopes, some recently identified and HLA-C-restricted, others well-studied and HLA-B-restricted. An indication of both CMV infection and matching HLA type came from public TCR beta signatures.

Study findings and constraints: Cumulative frequency of public TCR beta families picked out carriers of CMV plus the relevant HLA. Dominating the ex vivo response were HLA-C-restricted CMV-specific TCR beta clonotypes.

TCRdb called the reads again in MiXCR, with one record for every CDR3 protein. The table records hundreds of thousands of distinct CDR3 sequences, roughly 36% of them present only once. The CDR3 runs to 15 residues. V lost 4 bases, J lost 4 bases, and 7 bases stayed unmatched. Germline V gene data show CDR1 as LGHNA and CDR2 as YNFKEQ. This clonotype was found once. The antigen remains unidentified. The TCR originated in a human donor in good health (CMV status not recorded). Some clones in this sample may be carry-over from other donors' samples. Specimen: cultured PBMCs, collected from culture after CMV antigen stimulation. The chain carries TRBV4-2 and TRBJ1-3; 7 positions agree with TRBD1. The CDR3 coding sequence is TGTGCCAGCAGCCCGGACAGGCTAAAAGGAAACACCATATATTTT. It is translated as CASSPDRLKGNTIYF.